This T cell receptor (beta chain) was documented in a study of human T cells and chemical hapten exposure. Study outcomes and limitations: Those TCRs sitting above 1 in 1000 frequency stayed the same with DPC sensitization.

V lost 1 base and J 0 bases, leaving 7 bases between the germline ends. This CDR3 region has 15 residues. In germline, CDR1 is SGHAT, CDR2 FQNNGV. This clonotype appeared a few times. Antigen: not known. For the library, individual cDNA molecules each received unique molecular identifiers. TCRdb reprocessed the RACE reads with MiXCR, giving one entry per CDR3 protein. The data show roughly 120,000 distinct CDR3 sequences, with approximately 9.5% seen just once and around 1.7% held by the top ten. Time point here: healthy volunteer bleed at 2 weeks. Before extraction, the whole blood was not fractionated, and total RNA was taken from it.

Input material: whole blood. The V call is TRBV11-2, the J call TRBJ1-5; no reliable D call. This clonotype was sampled from a male donor in good health. Some clones in this sample may be carry-over from other donors' samples. CDR3 loop: CASSLGGLSNQPQHF. The CDR3 DNA sequence: TGTGCCAGCAGCTTAGGGGGTCTTAGCAATCAGCCCCAGCATTTT.